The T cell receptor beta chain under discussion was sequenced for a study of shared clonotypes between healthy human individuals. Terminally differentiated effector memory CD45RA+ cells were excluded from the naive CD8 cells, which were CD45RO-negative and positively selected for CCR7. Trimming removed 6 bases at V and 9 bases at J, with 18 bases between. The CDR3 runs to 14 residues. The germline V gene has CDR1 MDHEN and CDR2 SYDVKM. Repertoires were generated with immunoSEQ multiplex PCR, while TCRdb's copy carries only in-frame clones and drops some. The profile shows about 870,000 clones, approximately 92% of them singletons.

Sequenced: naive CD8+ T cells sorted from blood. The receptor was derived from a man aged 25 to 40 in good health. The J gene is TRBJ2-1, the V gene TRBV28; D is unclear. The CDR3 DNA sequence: TGTGCCAGCAGACGGTCTCCCCCAGTCGGTGAGCAGTTCTTC. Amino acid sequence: CASRRSPPVGEQFF.